A single sample is the source of the 20 T cell receptor beta chains below, sequenced in a study of pediatric ulcerative colitis. Generated by immunoSEQ multiplex PCR, the TCRdb table keeps only in-frame clones and is missing some. Of about 60,000 clones in the sample, over 70% are singletons; the top ten hold approximately 1.5%. Sequencing was carried out using blood. Source of these receptors: a boy aged 5-17 years who was a control in a study of pediatric ulcerative colitis.

This chain connects TRBV7-8 to TRBJ1-6; a weak D match, TRBD1 (5 bases). Germline assignment: CDR1 SGHVS and CDR2 FQNEAQ. CDR3 length: 15 residues. Deletions cut 3 bases from V and 6 bases from J, with 12 bases between. CDR3 sequence: CASSFDRNPNSPLHF. The CDR3 region has the DNA TGTGCCAGCAGCTTTGACAGAAACCCTAATTCACCCCTCCACTTT.

The chain uses TRBV25-1 and TRBJ2-2; tentatively, D is TRBD1 (5 bases). The germline CDR1 and CDR2 sequences are MGHDK and SYGVNS. This CDR3 is 14 amino acids long. Between the trimmed V and J ends, which lost 8 bases and 0 bases, there was a span of 10 bases. In nucleotides, the CDR3 is TGTGCCAGCGGCGACAGACCGAACACCGGGGAGCTGTTTTTT. The encoded protein is CASGDRPNTGELFF.

This sequence joins TRBV2 and TRBJ1-2; D might be TRBD1 (6 bases). Germline V gives CDR1 SNHLY, CDR2 FYNNEI. The ends were cut back, 0 bases at V and 8 bases at J, with 16 bases in the middle. This CDR3 spans 15 amino acids. CDR3 nucleotides: TGTGCCAGCAGTGAAGCGCAACGAGGGGGTCAGGGCTACACCTTC. It codes for CASSEAQRGGQGYTF.

The gene calls are TRBV7-8 and TRBJ2-5, with 7 bases lining up with TRBD1. CDR1 SGHVS and CDR2 FQNEAQ come from the germline V gene. The CDR3 length is 16 residues. The ends lost 4 bases at V and 1 base at J; junction bases unmatched: 9. The CDR3 nucleotides are TGTGCCAGCAGCTACGACAAGAGGACAGGCCAAGAGACCCAGTACTTC. It is translated as CASSYDKRTGQETQYF.

This clone was seen a handful of times. This rearrangement joins TRBV4-3 to TRBJ1-2; maybe TRBD1 (6 bases). Between the trimmed V and J ends, which lost 1 base and 5 bases, there was a span of 14 bases. The CDR3 consists of 15 residues. The V gene's germline CDR1 is LGHNA and CDR2 YSLEER. CDR3 nucleotide sequence: TGCGCCAGCAGCCAAGGGACGACAGGCCCTTATGGCTACACCTTC. Its protein is CASSQGTTGPYGYTF.

The chain is built from TRBV10-3 and TRBJ2-1; TRBD1 agrees at 9 bases. The CDR3 is made up of 15 amino acids. The germline gives CDR1 ENHRY, CDR2 SYGVKD. Unmatched junction bases numbered 4, after V lost 5 bases and J lost 2 bases. CDR3 DNA: TGTGCCATCAGTCGGGACAGGGTCACCTACAATGAGCAGTTCTTC. Its protein product is CAISRDRVTYNEQFF.

J is TRBJ2-1 and V is TRBV15; D is ambiguous. The CDR3 consists of 16 residues. Trimming stripped 0 bases from V and 4 bases from J, with 13 bases between. In germline, CDR1 is LNHNV, CDR2 YYDKDF (reference sequence). The CDR3 region has the DNA TGTGCCACCAGCAGAGATGACCACGCCTTATACAATGAGCAGTTCTTC. It codes for CATSRDDHALYNEQFF.

J is TRBJ2-7 and V is TRBV21-1; the table names TRBD2, a call not compared with the DNA. TRBV21-1 is labeled a pseudogene. This CDR3 has 17 amino acids. CDR3 protein: CASSKPASGGAPYEQYF. CDR3 DNA: TGTGCCAGCAGCAAACCCGCCAGCGGGGGGGCCCCCTACGAGCAGTACTTC.

V usage is TRBV5-6 and J usage is TRBJ1-5, with 7 bases aligning to TRBD1. Per the germline V gene, CDR1 is SGHDT and CDR2 is YYEEEE. V gave up 4 bases and J gave up 4 bases; unmatched junction bases: 8. The CDR3 is 15 amino acids. CDR3 amino acids: CASSIAGGANQPQHF. The DNA of the CDR3 is TGTGCCAGCAGCATCGCAGGGGGGGCAAATCAGCCCCAGCATTTT.

The chain recombines TRBV19 with TRBJ2-1; D gene ambiguous. Trimming cost V 3 bases and J 4 bases, with 7 bases left between them. CDR3 length: 13 residues. Germline V gives CDR1 LNHDA, CDR2 SQIVND (reference sequence). The DNA for the CDR3 is TGTGCCAGTAGTATCGGTGGGTACAATGAGCAGTTCTTC. Encoded protein: CASSIGGYNEQFF.

This sequence joins TRBV5-1 and TRBJ2-3; D unclear. With 7 bases removed from V and 0 bases from J, the gap between germline ends came to 9 bases. The CDR3 totals 13 residues. The germline gives CDR1 SGHRS, CDR2 YFSETQ. In DNA, the CDR3 is TGCGCCAGCTCAACGGATAGCACAGATACGCAGTATTTT. Its translation is CASSTDSTDTQYF.

J is TRBJ2-5 and V is TRBV7-8, with unresolved D. The V end lost 0 bases, the J end lost 2 bases, and 7 bases lay between the germline ends. From germline, CDR1 is SGHVS and CDR2 FQNEAQ. The CDR3 is 14 residues long. This chain's CDR3 is CASSLASSQETQYF. The CDR3 bases are TGTGCCAGCAGCTTAGCGTCTAGTCAAGAGACCCAGTACTTC.

The chain carries TRBV11-3 and TRBJ2-3; weak D call: TRBD1 (6 bases). The CDR3 length is 15 residues. The germline V gene has CDR1 SGHNT and CDR2 YENEEA. V lost 1 base, J lost 4 bases, and 12 bases lay in between. CDR3 residues: CASSLGRGMSDTQYF. Written as DNA, the CDR3 is TGTGCCAGCAGCTTAGGCAGGGGCATGTCAGATACGCAGTATTTT.

The chain couples TRBV28 to TRBJ1-1; no firm D call. The germline CDR1 and CDR2 sequences are MDHEN and SYDVKM. The CDR3 consists of 13 residues. The ends were cut back, 3 bases at V and 7 bases at J, with 12 bases in the middle. The CDR3 loop is CASSLKAGFEAFF. The CDR3 DNA is TGTGCCAGCAGTTTGAAGGCAGGCTTTGAAGCTTTCTTT.

The V gene is TRBV18, the J gene TRBJ1-2; D may be TRBD1 (5 bases). The CDR3 consists of 14 residues. Germline V gives CDR1 KGHSH, CDR2 LQKENI. The V end lost 0 bases, the J end lost 6 bases, and 11 bases lay between the germline ends. Written as DNA, the CDR3 is TGTGCCAGCTCACCACCAGGGGTAGCGGATGGCTACACCTTC. As protein: CASSPPGVADGYTF.

The V call is TRBV28, the J call TRBJ1-5; D gene unclear. This CDR3 region has 14 residues. V shed 7 bases and J shed 5 bases, with 15 bases lying between them. Germline assignment: CDR1 MDHEN and CDR2 SYDVKM. The CDR3 coding sequence is TGTGCCAGCACCTTGGACCGTCTCGATCAGCCCCAGCATTTT. It specifies CASTLDRLDQPQHF.

The V call is TRBV5-1, the J call TRBJ1-4; D is possibly TRBD1 (5 bases). V lost 0 bases, J lost 7 bases, and 13 bases lay in between. The germline gives CDR1 SGHRS, CDR2 YFSETQ. The CDR3 extends over 15 amino acids. The CDR3: CASSLDGGKGEKLFF. As DNA, the CDR3 is TGCGCCAGCAGCTTGGATGGGGGAAAAGGTGAAAAACTGTTTTTT.

This chain links TRBV28 with TRBJ2-2; the D gene is possibly TRBD1 (6 bases). CDR1 MDHEN and CDR2 SYDVKM come from the germline V gene. V lost 3 bases to trimming and J lost 6 bases, with 17 bases between them. This CDR3 spans 16 amino acids. CDR3 DNA: TGTGCCAGCAGTTTCCGGGACGCCTGGGGGCCCGGGGAGCTGTTTTTT. It encodes CASSFRDAWGPGELFF.

The chain combines TRBV25-1 with TRBJ2-1, with a tentative D call TRBD2 (5 bases). CDR3 length: 18 residues. The germline V and J ends were trimmed by 1 base and 6 bases, with 22 bases remaining between them. Germline values: CDR1 MGHDK, CDR2 SYGVNS. The CDR3: CASSESSPSTFSGNEQFF. Written as DNA, the CDR3 is TGTGCCAGCAGTGAATCTAGCCCTTCGACCTTCTCGGGCAATGAGCAGTTCTTC.

This chain links TRBV5-5 with TRBJ1-5, with D maybe TRBD1 (5 bases). Germline CDR1 reads SGHKS; CDR2 reads YYEKEE (reference sequence). The length of the CDR3 is 15 residues. V was pared by 4 bases and J by 0 bases, with 11 bases between. The CDR3 loop reads CASSIKTDSNQPQHF. The CDR3 nucleotides are TGTGCCAGCAGCATAAAGACAGATAGCAATCAGCCCCAGCATTTT.